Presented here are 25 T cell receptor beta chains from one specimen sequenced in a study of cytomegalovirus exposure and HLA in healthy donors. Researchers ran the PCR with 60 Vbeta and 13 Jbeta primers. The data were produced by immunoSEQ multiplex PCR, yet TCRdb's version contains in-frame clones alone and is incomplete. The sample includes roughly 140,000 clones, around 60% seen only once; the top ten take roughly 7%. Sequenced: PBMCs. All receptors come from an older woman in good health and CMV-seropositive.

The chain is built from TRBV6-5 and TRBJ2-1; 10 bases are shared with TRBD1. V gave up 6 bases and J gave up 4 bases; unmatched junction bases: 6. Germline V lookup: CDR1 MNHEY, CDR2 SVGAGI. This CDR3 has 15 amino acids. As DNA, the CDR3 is TGTGCCAGCAGCGCCGGGACAGGGGCTTACAATGAGCAGTTCTTC. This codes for CASSAGTGAYNEQFF.

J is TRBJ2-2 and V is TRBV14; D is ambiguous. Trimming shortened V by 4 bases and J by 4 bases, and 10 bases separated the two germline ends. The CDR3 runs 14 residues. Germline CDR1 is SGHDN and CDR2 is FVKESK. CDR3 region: CASSPGRATGELFF. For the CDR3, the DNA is TGTGCCAGCAGCCCAGGTCGCGCCACCGGGGAGCTGTTTTTT.

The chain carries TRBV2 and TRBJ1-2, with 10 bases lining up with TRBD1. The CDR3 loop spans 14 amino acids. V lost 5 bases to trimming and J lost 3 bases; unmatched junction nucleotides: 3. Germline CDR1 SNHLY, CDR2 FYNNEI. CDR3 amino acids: CASSRQGADYGYTF. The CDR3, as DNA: TGTGCCAGCAGTCGACAGGGGGCGGACTATGGCTACACCTTC. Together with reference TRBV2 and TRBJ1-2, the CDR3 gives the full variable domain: EPEVTQTPSHQVTQMGQEVILRCVPISNHLYFYWYRQILGQKVEFLVSFYNNEISEKSEIFDDQFSVERPDGSNFTLKIRSTKLEDSAMYFCASSRQGADYGYTFGSGTRLTVV.

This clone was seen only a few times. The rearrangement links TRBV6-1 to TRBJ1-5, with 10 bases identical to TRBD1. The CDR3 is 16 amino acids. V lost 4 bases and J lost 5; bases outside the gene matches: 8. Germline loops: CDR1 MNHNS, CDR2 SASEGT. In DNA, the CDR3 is TGTGCCAGCAGTGCCCTAGGGACAGGGGTTGATCAGCCCCAGCATTTT. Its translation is CASSALGTGVDQPQHF.

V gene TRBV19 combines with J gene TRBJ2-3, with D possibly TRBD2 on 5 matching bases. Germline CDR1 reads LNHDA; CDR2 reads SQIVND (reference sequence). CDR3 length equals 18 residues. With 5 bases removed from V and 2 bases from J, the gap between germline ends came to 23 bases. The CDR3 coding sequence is TGTGCCAGTAGTCCGGGGTGGACCAAGTCCCCTCTCACAGATACGCAGTATTTT. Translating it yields CASSPGWTKSPLTDTQYF.

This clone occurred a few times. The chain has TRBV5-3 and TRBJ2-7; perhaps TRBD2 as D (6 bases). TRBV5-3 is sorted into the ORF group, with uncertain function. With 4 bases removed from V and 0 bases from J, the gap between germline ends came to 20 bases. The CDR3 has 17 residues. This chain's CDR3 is CARSPPQLAKASYEQYF. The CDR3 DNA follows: TGTGCCAGAAGCCCACCCCAACTAGCCAAAGCCTCCTACGAGCAGTACTTC.

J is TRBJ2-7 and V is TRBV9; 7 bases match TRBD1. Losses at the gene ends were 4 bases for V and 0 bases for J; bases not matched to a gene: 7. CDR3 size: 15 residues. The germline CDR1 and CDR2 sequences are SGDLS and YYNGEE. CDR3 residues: CASSSRQGSSYEQYF. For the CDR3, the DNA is TGTGCCAGCAGCTCTCGACAGGGAAGCTCCTACGAGCAGTACTTC.

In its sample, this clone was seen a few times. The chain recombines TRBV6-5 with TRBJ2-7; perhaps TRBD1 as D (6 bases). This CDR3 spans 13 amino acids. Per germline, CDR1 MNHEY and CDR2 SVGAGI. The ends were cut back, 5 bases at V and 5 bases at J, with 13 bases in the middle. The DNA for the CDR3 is TGTGCCAGCAGTCACAGGGTCAGTCACGAGCAGTACTTC. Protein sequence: CASSHRVSHEQYF.

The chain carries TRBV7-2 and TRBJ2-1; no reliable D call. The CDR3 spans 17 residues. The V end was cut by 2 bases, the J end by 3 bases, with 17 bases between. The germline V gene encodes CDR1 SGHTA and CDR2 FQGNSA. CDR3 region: CASSLNTAKEGYNEQFF. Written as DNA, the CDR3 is TGTGCCAGCAGCTTAAACACAGCCAAAGAAGGCTACAATGAGCAGTTCTTC.

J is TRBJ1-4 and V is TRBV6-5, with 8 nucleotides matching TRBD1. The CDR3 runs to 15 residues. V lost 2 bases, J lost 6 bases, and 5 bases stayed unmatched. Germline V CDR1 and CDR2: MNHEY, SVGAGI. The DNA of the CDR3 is TGTGCCAGCAGTTACGGGGACAGGTCTGATGAAAAACTGTTTTTT. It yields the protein CASSYGDRSDEKLFF.

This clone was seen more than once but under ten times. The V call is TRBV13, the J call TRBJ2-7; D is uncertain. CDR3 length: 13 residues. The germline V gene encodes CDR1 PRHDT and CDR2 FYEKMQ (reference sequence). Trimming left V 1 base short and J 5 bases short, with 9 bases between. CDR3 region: CASSLATRHEQYF. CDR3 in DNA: TGTGCCAGCAGCTTAGCTACCCGCCACGAGCAGTACTTC.

The CDR3 spells CASRVDRDGTEAFF. Written as DNA, the CDR3 is TGTGCCAGCAGGGTGGACAGGGACGGAACTGAAGCTTTCTTT. The chain links TRBV7-9 to TRBJ1-1; 8 nucleotides match TRBD1. CDR3 length equals 14 residues. V lost 6 bases to trimming and J lost 5 bases; unmatched junction nucleotides: 8. The germline V gene has CDR1 SEHNR and CDR2 FQNEAQ (reference sequence).

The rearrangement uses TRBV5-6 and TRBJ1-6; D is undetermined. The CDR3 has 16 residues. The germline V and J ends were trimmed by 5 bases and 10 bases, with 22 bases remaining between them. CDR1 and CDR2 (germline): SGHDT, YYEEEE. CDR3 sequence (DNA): TGTGCCAGCAGGCAGGAGTCGGCAGGAGGAGTCTCACCCCTCCACTTT. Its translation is CASRQESAGGVSPLHF.

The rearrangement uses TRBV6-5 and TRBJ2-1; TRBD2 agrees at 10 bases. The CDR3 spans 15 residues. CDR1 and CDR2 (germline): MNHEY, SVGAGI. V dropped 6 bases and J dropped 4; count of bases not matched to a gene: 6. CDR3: CASSPTSGDYNEQFF. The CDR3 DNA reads TGTGCCAGCAGCCCCACTAGCGGGGATTACAATGAGCAGTTCTTC.

The CDR3 nucleotides read TGTGCCTGCGAGCGGGAGGAGTACGCCGGGGAGCTGTTTTTT. Encoded protein: CACEREEYAGELFF. The chain has TRBV7-9 and TRBJ2-2; TRBD2 matches 9 bases. Losses at the gene ends were 11 bases for V and 6 bases for J; bases not matched to a gene: 10. Per germline, CDR1 SEHNR and CDR2 FQNEAQ (reference sequence). There are 14 residues in the CDR3.

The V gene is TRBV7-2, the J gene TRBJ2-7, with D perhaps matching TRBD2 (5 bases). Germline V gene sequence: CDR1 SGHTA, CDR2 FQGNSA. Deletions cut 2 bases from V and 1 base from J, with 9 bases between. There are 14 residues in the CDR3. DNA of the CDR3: TGTGCCAGCAGCTTAATAGCGTTGTCCTACGAGCAGTACTTC. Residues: CASSLIALSYEQYF.

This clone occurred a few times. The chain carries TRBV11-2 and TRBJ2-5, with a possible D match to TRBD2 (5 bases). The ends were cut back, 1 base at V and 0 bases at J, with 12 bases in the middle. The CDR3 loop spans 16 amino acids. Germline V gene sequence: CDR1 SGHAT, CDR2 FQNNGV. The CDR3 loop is CASSLVGGGHQETQYF. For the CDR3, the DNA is TGTGCCAGCAGCTTAGTCGGAGGAGGTCACCAAGAGACCCAGTACTTC.

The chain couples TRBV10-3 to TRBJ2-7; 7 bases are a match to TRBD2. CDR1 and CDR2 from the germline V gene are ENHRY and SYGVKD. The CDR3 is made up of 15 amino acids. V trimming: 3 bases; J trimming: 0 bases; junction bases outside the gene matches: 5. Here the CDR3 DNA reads TGTGCCATCAGTGACGGACTAGGGCCCTCCTACGAGCAGTACTTC. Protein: CAISDGLGPSYEQYF.

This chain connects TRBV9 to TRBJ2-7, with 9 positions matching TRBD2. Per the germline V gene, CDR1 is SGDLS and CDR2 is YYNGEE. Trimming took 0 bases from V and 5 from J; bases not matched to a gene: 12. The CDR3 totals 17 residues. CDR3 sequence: CASSVGNRAGGSDEQYF. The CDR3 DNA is TGTGCCAGCAGCGTAGGAAATCGAGCGGGAGGTTCCGACGAGCAGTACTTC.

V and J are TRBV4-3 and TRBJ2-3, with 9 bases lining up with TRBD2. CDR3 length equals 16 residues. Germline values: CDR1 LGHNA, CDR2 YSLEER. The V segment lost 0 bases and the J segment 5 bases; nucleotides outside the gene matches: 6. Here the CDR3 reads CASSQDVAGVVDTQYF. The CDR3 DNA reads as TGCGCCAGCAGCCAAGATGTAGCGGGAGTGGTAGATACGCAGTATTTT.

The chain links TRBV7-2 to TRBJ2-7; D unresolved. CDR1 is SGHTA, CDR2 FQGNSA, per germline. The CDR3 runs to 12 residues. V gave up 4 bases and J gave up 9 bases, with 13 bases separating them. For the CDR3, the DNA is TGTGCCAGCAGCTCCTTGACCGGAGCGCAGTACTTC. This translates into CASSSLTGAQYF.

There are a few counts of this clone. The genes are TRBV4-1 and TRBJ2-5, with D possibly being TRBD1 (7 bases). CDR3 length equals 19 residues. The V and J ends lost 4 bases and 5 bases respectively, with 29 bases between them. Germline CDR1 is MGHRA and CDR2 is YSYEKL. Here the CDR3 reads CASSLTFAGTAGRGETQYF. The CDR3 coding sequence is TGCGCCAGCAGCCTTACTTTCGCCGGGACAGCCGGCCGGGGGGAGACCCAGTACTTC.

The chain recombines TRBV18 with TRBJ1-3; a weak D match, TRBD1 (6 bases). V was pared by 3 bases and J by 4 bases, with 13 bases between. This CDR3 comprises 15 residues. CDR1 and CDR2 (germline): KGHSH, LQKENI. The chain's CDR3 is CASSPSGARGNTIYF. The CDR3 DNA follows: TGTGCCAGCTCACCCTCAGGGGCGCGAGGAAACACCATATATTTT.

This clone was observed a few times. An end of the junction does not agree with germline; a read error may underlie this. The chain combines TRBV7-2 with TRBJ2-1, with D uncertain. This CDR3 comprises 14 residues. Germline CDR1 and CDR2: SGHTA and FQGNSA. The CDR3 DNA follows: TGTGCCAGCAGCCTCCTAAACTCCAACAATGAGCAGTTCTTC. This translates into CASSLLNSNNEQFF.

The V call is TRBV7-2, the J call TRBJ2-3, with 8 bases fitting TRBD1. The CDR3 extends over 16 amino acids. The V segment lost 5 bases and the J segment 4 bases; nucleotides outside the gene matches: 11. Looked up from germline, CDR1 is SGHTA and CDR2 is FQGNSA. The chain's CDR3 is CASSPGGDRGPDTQYF. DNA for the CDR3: TGTGCCAGCAGCCCAGGCGGCGACAGGGGCCCAGATACGCAGTATTTT.